This is a list of T cell receptor beta chains from one sample in a study of cytomegalovirus exposure and HLA in healthy donors. TCRdb keeps only in-frame clones here, not all; method: immunoSEQ multiplex PCR. The table has approximately 150,000 clones, 60% to 85% seen once. What was sequenced was PBMCs. The receptors come from a man in his forties in good health and CMV-seropositive. Each CDR3 is given with its conserved first and last residue. The D gene is left open where the match is weak. Not all rows give a size; the values are once, few, many and, for expanded clones, a class.

V gene	clone size	J gene	CDR3 length	D gene	CDR3 protein	CDR3 DNA
TRBV7-7	-	TRBJ2-5	15	TRBD2	CASSPGGGGGETQYF	TGTGCCAGCAGCCCGGGCGGCGGGGGGGGAGAGACCCAGTACTTC
TRBV7-9	-	TRBJ2-7	13	-	CASSRSGTYEQYF	TGTGCCAGCAGCCGGAGCGGAACCTACGAGCAGTACTTC
TRBV19	-	TRBJ1-1	16	-	CASNRIDWGRRTEAFF	TGTGCCAGTAACCGAATCGACTGGGGGCGACGCACTGAAGCTTTCTTT
TRBV28	-	TRBJ2-7	13	-	CASSRAESYEQYF	TGTGCCAGCAGCCGCGCGGAATCCTACGAGCAGTACTTC
TRBV6-5	-	TRBJ1-5	12	-	CASSSPNQPQHF	TGTGCCAGCAGTTCCCCAAATCAGCCCCAGCATTTT
TRBV7-6	-	TRBJ2-5	14	TRBD2	CASSPWTSEGTQYF	TGTGCCAGCAGCCCCTGGACTAGCGAAGGGACCCAGTACTTC
TRBV23-1	-	TRBJ2-1	16	-	CASRRPRGVAPNEQFF	TGCGCCAGCAGGCGACCCAGGGGGGTTGCCCCCAATGAGCAGTTCTTC
TRBV5-1	-	TRBJ2-5	15	-	CASSPDRVGQETQYF	TGCGCCAGCAGCCCCGATCGGGTAGGCCAAGAGACCCAGTACTTC
TRBV2	-	TRBJ1-2	13	-	CASSPVNAGGYTF	TGTGCCAGCAGCCCGGTGAACGCCGGGGGCTACACCTTC
TRBV27	once	TRBJ2-1	12	-	CASSPTPNEQFF	TGTGCCAGCAGTCCAACTCCCAATGAGCAGTTCTTC
TRBV7-9	-	TRBJ2-5	17	TRBD1	CASSLVRDSLTGETQYF	TGTGCCAGCAGCTTGGTACGGGACAGCCTTACGGGGGAGACCCAGTACTTC
TRBV2	-	TRBJ2-7	14	TRBD1	CASSDQGVDYEQYF	TGTGCCAGCAGTGATCAGGGGGTAGACTACGAGCAGTACTTC
TRBV9	-	TRBJ2-2	15	-	CASSRTATNTGELFF	TGTGCCAGCAGCCGGACTGCCACGAACACCGGGGAGCTGTTTTTT
TRBV6-5	-	TRBJ2-2	15	TRBD2	CASSLAGPNTGELFF	TGTGCCAGCAGTTTAGCGGGACCGAACACCGGGGAGCTGTTTTTT
TRBV13	-	TRBJ2-3	16	-	CASSLGRQTFTDTQYF	TGTGCCAGCAGCTTAGGCCGGCAGACTTTCACAGATACGCAGTATTTT
TRBV28	-	TRBJ2-5	12	-	CASSPTKEAQYF	TGTGCCAGCAGTCCTACGAAAGAGGCCCAGTACTTC
TRBV28	-	TRBJ1-3	17	TRBD1	CASSLIGTEASGNTIYF	TGTGCCAGCAGCCTGATCGGGACAGAAGCCTCTGGAAACACCATATATTTT
TRBV27	-	TRBJ1-1	14	-	CASSPRPGGSEAFF	TGTGCCAGCAGTCCACGACCGGGAGGGTCTGAAGCTTTCTTT
TRBV11-2	few	TRBJ1-5	15	-	CASSLGGGRNQPQHF	TGTGCCAGCAGCTTAGGTGGGGGGAGGAATCAGCCCCAGCATTTT
TRBV13	-	TRBJ2-2	12	-	CASSFKPGELFF	TGTGCCAGCAGCTTTAAGCCCGGGGAGCTGTTTTTT
TRBV5-6	-	TRBJ1-1	14	-	CASSPYRAGTEAFF	TGTGCCAGCAGCCCCTACAGGGCAGGTACTGAAGCTTTCTTT
TRBV30	-	TRBJ2-1	11	-	CASSLASEQFF	TGTGCCTCCTCGCTAGCGAGTGAGCAGTTCTTC
TRBV2	-	TRBJ2-3	13	-	CASTEGRTDTQYF	TGTGCCAGCACAGAGGGTCGAACAGATACGCAGTATTTT
TRBV7-3	once	TRBJ2-2	15	TRBD1	CASSVGTGSRRELFF	TGTGCCAGCAGCGTAGGGACAGGGTCGCGGCGGGAGCTGTTTTTT
TRBV9	-	TRBJ2-3	14	-	CASSVGQGTDTQYF	TGTGCCAGCAGCGTTGGGCAGGGCACAGATACGCAGTATTTT
TRBV5-4	-	TRBJ2-7	15	TRBD1	CASSLGQGRFYEQYF	TGTGCCAGCAGCTTGGGACAGGGGAGGTTCTACGAGCAGTACTTC
TRBV19	once	TRBJ2-2	15	TRBD1	CASSTGTGALGELFF	TGTGCCAGTAGTACCGGGACAGGAGCCCTCGGGGAGCTGTTTTTT
TRBV9	-	TRBJ2-1	15	TRBD2	CASSVVSGRYNEQFF	TGTGCCAGCAGCGTAGTCAGCGGGAGGTACAATGAGCAGTTCTTC
TRBV9	-	TRBJ1-2	15	TRBD1	CASSRDSLPNYGYTF	TGTGCCAGCAGCCGGGACAGTCTCCCTAACTATGGCTACACCTTC
TRBV28	few	TRBJ2-2	18	TRBD2	CASSKMDTSGQNTGELFF	TGTGCCAGCAGTAAAATGGATACTAGCGGGCAGAACACCGGGGAGCTGTTTTTT
TRBV19	-	TRBJ2-1	15	-	CASKFGVGGNNEQFF	TGTGCCAGTAAGTTCGGGGTTGGCGGTAACAATGAGCAGTTCTTC
TRBV21-1	once	TRBJ1-4	14	-	CARYVDRDNEKLFF	TGTGCCAGATACGTTGACAGGGATAATGAAAAACTGTTTTTT
TRBV9	-	TRBJ2-1	15	-	CASSPSGRVHNEQFF	TGTGCCAGCAGTCCTTCCGGGAGAGTCCACAATGAGCAGTTCTTC
TRBV2	-	TRBJ2-5	17	TRBD2	CASSVIAGNPRQETQYF	TGTGCCAGCAGTGTGATAGCGGGAAATCCGCGCCAAGAGACCCAGTACTTC
TRBV29-1	-	TRBJ2-3	13	-	CSVVSPSTDTQYF	TGCAGCGTTGTCAGTCCTAGCACAGATACGCAGTATTTT
TRBV7-9	-	TRBJ2-7	13	-	CASSLAGSGEQYF	TGTGCCAGCAGCTTAGCCGGGTCGGGCGAGCAGTACTTC
TRBV13	-	TRBJ2-1	15	TRBD2	CASSLGSGSVNEQFF	TGTGCCAGCAGCTTAGGTAGCGGGAGTGTAAATGAGCAGTTCTTC
TRBV5-8	-	TRBJ2-1	12	-	CASRDFAQEQFF	TGTGCCAGCAGGGACTTCGCCCAGGAGCAGTTCTTC
TRBV4-3	-	TRBJ2-3	15	-	CASSHDYGATDTQYF	TGCGCCAGCAGCCACGACTATGGAGCCACAGATACGCAGTATTTT